This T cell receptor (beta chain) is drawn from a study of OX40 agonist ivuxolimab in advanced cancers. Study-wide results and caveats: Fewer expanded clones were found on average in CD4+ than in CD8+ T cells. The CD4+ and CD8+ T cells in the blood had expanded clonally by week 6 at 0.1 to 3.0 mg/kg.

Researchers took blood at baseline, on cycle 4 day 1, and on cycle 7 day 1. Sequenced by immunoSEQ multiplex PCR; TCRdb stores in-frame clones only, minus some. Of 80,000 to 95,000 clones listed, about 86% were seen once; the top ten hold approximately 2%. Points on this clone: Its specificity is not known.

Germline CDR1 reads MNHEY; CDR2 reads SMNVEV (reference sequence). Trimming removed 6 bases from V and 3 bases from J; junction bases left unmatched: 6. The CDR3 contains 14 residues. This receptor was taken from an adult with an advanced solid tumor such as melanoma, head and neck, liver or kidney cancer. Material: CD4+ or CD8+ T cells sorted from blood, obtained in a trial of the OX40 agonist ivuxolimab. The chain uses TRBV27 and TRBJ2-7, with 9 positions matching TRBD1. The CDR3, as DNA: TGTGCCAGCAGCGCTTGGACAGGGGACTACGAGCAGTACTTC. Protein: CASSAWTGDYEQYF.